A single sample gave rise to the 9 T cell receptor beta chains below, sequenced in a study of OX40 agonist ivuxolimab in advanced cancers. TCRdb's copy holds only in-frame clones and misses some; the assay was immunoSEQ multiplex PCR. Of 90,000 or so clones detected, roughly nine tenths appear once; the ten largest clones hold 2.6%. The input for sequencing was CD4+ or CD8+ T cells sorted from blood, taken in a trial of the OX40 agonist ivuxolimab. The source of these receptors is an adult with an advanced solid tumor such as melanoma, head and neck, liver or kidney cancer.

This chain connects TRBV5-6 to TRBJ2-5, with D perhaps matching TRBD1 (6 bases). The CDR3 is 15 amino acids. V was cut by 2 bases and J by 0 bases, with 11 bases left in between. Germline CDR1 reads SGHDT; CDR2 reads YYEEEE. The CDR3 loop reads CASSFAGTNQETQYF. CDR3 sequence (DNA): TGTGCCAGCAGCTTCGCCGGGACAAACCAAGAGACCCAGTACTTC.

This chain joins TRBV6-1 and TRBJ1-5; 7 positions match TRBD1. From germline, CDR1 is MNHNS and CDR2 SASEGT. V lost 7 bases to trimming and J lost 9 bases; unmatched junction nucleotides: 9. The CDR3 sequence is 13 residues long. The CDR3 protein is CASIGDRGGPQHF. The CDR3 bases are TGTGCCAGCATCGGGGACAGAGGAGGGCCCCAGCATTTT.

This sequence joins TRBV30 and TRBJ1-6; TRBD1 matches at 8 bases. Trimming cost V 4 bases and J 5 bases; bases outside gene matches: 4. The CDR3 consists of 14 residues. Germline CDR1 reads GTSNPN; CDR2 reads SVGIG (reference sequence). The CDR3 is CAWKEDRDNSPLHF. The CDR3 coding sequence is TGTGCCTGGAAGGAGGACAGGGATAATTCACCCCTCCACTTT.

The CDR3 region has the DNA TGTGCCAGCAGCTTAGGCGGGAGGGCCTGGGTTACGCAGTATTTT. Its protein is CASSLGGRAWVTQYF. The rearrangement joins TRBV7-9 to TRBJ2-3; TRBD2 aligns across 9 bases. The CDR3 is 15 residues long. V shed 1 base, J shed 8 bases, and the junction held 7 bases outside the gene matches. Germline V gene lookup returns CDR1 SEHNR and CDR2 FQNEAQ (reference sequence).

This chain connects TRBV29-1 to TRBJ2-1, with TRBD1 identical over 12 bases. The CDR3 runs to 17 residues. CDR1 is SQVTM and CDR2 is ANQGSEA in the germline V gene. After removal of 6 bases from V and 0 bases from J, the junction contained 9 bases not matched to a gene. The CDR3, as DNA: TGCAGCGTCACTTGGAGGGGACAGGGGGCCTCCTACAATGAGCAGTTCTTC. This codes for CSVTWRGQGASYNEQFF.

The CDR3 bases are TGTGCCAGCAGCACCAGCGGGAGATTCCTTAATGAGCAGTTCTTC. This encodes CASSTSGRFLNEQFF. The chain carries TRBV7-3 and TRBJ2-1, with 8 bases identical to TRBD2. CDR1 and CDR2 from the germline V gene are SGHTA and FQGTGA. J gave up 7 bases and V 5 bases, and 10 bases lay outside the gene matches. The CDR3 has 15 residues. Full variable domain (rest looked up from reference TRBV7-3 and TRBJ2-1): GAGVSQTPSNKVTEKGKYVELRCDPISGHTALYWYRQSLGQGPEFLIYFQGTGAADDSGLPNDRFFAVRPEGSVSTLKIQRTERGDSAVYLCASSTSGRFLNEQFFGPGTRLTVL.

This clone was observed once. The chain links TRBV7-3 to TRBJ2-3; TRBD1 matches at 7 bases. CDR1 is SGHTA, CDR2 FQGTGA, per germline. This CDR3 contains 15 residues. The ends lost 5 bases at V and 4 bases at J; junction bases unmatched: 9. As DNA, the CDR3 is TGTGCCAGCAGCGCCCGACAGGGTATCGCAGATACGCAGTATTTT. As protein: CASSARQGIADTQYF.

In DNA form, the CDR3 reads TGTGCCAGCGGCGACATCGTGACTGAAGCTTTCTTT. This gives the protein CASGDIVTEAFF. The V and J genes are TRBV6-6 and TRBJ1-1, with unresolved D. Germline loops: CDR1 MNHNY, CDR2 SVGAGI (reference sequence). CDR3 length: 12 residues. Trimming pared 8 bases from V and 5 bases from J, leaving 12 bases between.

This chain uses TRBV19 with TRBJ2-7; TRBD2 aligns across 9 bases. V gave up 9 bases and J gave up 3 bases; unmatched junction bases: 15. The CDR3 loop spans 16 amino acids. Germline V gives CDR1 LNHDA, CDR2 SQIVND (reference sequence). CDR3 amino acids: CASTNPSAGGLYEQYF. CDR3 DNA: TGTGCCAGCACAAACCCTTCGGCGGGAGGGCTCTACGAGCAGTACTTC.